This is a list of T cell receptor beta chains from one sample in a study of blood T cell repertoires in COVID-19. Only in-frame clones appear in the TCRdb table, and some are missing; sequencing was by immunoSEQ multiplex PCR. The sample records around 220,000 clones, 80% being singletons. Material for sequencing was PBMCs or T cells enriched from blood (not recorded which). Receptors originate from a woman aged 40 to 50 with acute COVID-19. CDR3s include the opening cysteine and the closing phenylalanine or tryptophan.

TRBJ1-6 | TRBV28 | CASLGLTNSPLHF
TRBJ2-2 | TRBV7-9 | CASSLADSHTGELFF
TRBJ2-7 | TRBV6-2/TRBV6-3 | CASSYEGQGDNEQYF
TRBJ1-1 | TRBV7-3 | CASSPDRGGEAFF
TRBJ1-5 | TRBV6-5 | CASSYGAGLKPQHF
TRBJ1-6 | TRBV5-1 | CASKTGQVSNSPLHF
TRBJ2-2 | TRBV11-2 | CASSLGGLAVNTGELFF
TRBJ2-5 | TRBV5-1 | CASSLLGTGGLETQYF
TRBJ2-1 | TRBV9 | CASSVDGLNAEQFF
TRBJ1-1 | TRBV6-5 | CASSSAIGAFF
TRBJ1-4 | TRBV6-5 | CASSSGTGSLKLFF
TRBJ1-5 | TRBV19 | CASSNRALGGNQPQHF
TRBJ1-1 | TRBV10-1 | CASSPPGQGAEAFF
TRBJ1-2 | TRBV27 | CASSPGYGYTF
TRBJ2-7 | TRBV7-8 | CASSLGAGGPYEQYF
TRBJ2-5 | TRBV7-9 | CASSPRLAGAQETQYF
TRBJ2-6 | TRBV29-1 | CSVIQGIHSGANVLTF
TRBJ1-3 | TRBV6-6 | CASTHPAKLSGNTIYF
TRBJ1-1 | TRBV11-2 | CASSPLRLTEAFF
TRBJ2-2 | TRBV27 | CASSTTGTGGGITGELFF
TRBJ1-5 | TRBV19 | CASSFGGGQYSLDQPQHF
TRBJ1-2 | TRBV3-1/TRBV3-2 | CASSQDSGGRDYGYTF
TRBJ1-2 | TRBV28 | CASSLGSQGARDYGYTF
TRBJ1-2 | TRBV5-8 | CASSRLGISGAGGYTF
TRBJ1-5 | TRBV7-6 | CARGGFRSYSNQPQHF
TRBJ2-2 | TRBV6-5 | CAATYRLGTGELFF
TRBJ2-3 | TRBV5-1 | CASSLDRPKDTQYF
TRBJ2-5 | TRBV7-8 | CASSQQGAFKTQYF
TRBJ2-2 | TRBV2 | CASSGDRAHTGELFF
TRBJ1-3 | TRBV28 | CASSPQALGRGGNTIYF
TRBJ2-3 | TRBV30 | CAWSAPTSGGTDTQYF
TRBJ1-2 | TRBV7-6 | CASSLATEGGYTF
TRBJ1-2 | TRBV30 | CAWSVIDYGYTF
TRBJ1-4 | TRBV7-9 | CASSYTGTPGEKLFF
TRBJ2-2 | TRBV14 | CASSQKLAAGTGELFF
TRBJ1-1 | TRBV19 | CASSITGDNTEAFF
TRBJ2-7 | TRBV19 | CASSVELSGGQYF
TRBJ1-3 | TRBV6-5 | CASTRQGASNTIYF
TRBJ2-1 | TRBV19 | CASSIALAGVEQFF
TRBJ1-4 | TRBV9 | CASSVGESGLREKLFF